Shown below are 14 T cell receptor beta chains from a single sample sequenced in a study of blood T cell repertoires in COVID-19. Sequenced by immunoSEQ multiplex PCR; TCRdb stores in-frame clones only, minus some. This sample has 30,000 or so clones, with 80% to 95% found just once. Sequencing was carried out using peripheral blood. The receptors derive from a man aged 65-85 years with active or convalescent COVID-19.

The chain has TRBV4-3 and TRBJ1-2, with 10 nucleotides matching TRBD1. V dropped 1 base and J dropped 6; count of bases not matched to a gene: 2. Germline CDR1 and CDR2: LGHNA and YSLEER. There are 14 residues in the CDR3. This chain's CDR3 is CASSQVGQGDGYTF. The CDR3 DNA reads TGCGCCAGCAGCCAAGTTGGACAGGGGGATGGCTACACCTTC.

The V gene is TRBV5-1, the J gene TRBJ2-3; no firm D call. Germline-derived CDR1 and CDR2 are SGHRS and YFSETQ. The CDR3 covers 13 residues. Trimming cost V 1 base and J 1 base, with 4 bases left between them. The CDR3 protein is CASSLTGTDTQYF. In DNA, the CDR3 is TGCGCCAGCAGCTTGACTGGCACAGATACGCAGTATTTT. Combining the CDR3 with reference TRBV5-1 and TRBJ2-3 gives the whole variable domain KAGVTQTPRYLIKTRGQQVTLSCSPISGHRSVSWYQQTPGQGLQFLFEYFSETQRNKGNFPGRFSGRQFSNSRSEMNVSTLELGDSALYLCASSLTGTDTQYFGPGTRLTVL.

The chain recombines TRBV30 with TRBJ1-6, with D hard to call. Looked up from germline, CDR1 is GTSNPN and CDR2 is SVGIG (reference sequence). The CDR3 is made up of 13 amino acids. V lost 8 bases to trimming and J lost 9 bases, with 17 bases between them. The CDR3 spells CAETHGGASPLHF. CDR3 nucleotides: TGTGCCGAAACCCATGGTGGAGCTTCACCCCTCCACTTT.

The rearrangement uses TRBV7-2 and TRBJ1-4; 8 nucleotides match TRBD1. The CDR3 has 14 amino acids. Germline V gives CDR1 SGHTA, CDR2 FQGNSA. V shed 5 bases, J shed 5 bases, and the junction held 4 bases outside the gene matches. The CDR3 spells CASSGNRGNEKLFF. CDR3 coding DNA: TGTGCCAGCAGCGGAAACAGGGGGAATGAAAAACTGTTTTTT.

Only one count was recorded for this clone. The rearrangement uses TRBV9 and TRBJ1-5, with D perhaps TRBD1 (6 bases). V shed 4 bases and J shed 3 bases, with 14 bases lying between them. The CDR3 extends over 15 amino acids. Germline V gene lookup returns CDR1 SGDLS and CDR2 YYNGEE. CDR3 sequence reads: CASSPDSSSNQPQHF. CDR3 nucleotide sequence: TGTGCCAGCAGCCCGGACAGCAGTTCCAATCAGCCCCAGCATTTT.

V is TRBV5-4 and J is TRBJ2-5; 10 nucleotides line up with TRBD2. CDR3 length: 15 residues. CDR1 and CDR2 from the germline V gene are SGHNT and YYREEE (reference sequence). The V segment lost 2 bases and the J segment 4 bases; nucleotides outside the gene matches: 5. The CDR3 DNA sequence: TGTGCCAGCAGCTTCAGCGGGGGGGCTGGAGAGACCCAGTACTTC. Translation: CASSFSGGAGETQYF.

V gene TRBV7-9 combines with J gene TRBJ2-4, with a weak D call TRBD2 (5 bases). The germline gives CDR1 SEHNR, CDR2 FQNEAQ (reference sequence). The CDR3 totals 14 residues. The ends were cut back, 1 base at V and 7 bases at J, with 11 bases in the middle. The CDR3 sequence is CASSLGSGSNIQYF. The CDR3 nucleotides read TGTGCCAGCAGCTTAGGGTCGGGAAGTAACATTCAGTACTTC.

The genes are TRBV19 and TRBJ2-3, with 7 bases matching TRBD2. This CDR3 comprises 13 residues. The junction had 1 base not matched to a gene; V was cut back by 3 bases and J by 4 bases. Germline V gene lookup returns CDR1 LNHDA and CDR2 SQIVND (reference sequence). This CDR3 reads CASSIGGADTQYF. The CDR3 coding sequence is TGTGCCAGTAGTATTGGGGGGGCAGATACGCAGTATTTT. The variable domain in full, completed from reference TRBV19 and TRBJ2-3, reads DGGITQSPKYLFRKEGQNVTLSCEQNLNHDAMYWYRQDPGQGLRLIYYSQIVNDFQKGDIAEGYSVSREKKESFPLTVTSAQKNPTAFYLCASSIGGADTQYFGPGTRLTVL.

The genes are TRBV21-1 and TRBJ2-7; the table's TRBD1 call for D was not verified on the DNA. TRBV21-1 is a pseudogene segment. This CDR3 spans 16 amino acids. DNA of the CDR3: TGTGCCAGCAGCAAAGGGGGGGACAGGGACGACTACGAGCAGTACTTC. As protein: CASSKGGDRDDYEQYF.

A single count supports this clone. CDR3 protein: CATSDLDSAPQPQHF. In DNA form, the CDR3 reads TGTGCCACCAGTGATTTGGACAGTGCGCCTCAGCCCCAGCATTTT. The V gene is TRBV24-1, the J gene TRBJ1-5; possible D gene TRBD1, 5 bases. The ends were cut back, 0 bases at V and 6 bases at J, with 11 bases in the middle. CDR1 is KGHDR, CDR2 SFDVKD, per germline. The CDR3 is made up of 15 amino acids.

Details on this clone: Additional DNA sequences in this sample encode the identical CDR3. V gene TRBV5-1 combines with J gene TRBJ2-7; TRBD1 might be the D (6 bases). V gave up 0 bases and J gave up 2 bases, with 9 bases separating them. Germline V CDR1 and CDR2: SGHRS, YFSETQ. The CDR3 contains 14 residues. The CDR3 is CASSLGQGPYEQYF. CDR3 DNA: TGCGCCAGCAGCTTGGGGCAGGGGCCCTACGAGCAGTACTTC.

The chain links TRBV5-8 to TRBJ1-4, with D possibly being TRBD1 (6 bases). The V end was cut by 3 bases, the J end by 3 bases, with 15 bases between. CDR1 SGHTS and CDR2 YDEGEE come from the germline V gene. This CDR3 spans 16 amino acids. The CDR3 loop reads CASSSPRGGSNEKLFF. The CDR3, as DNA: TGTGCCAGCAGCTCGCCTCGCGGGGGCTCTAATGAAAAACTGTTTTTT.

CDR3 nucleotide sequence: TGTGCCAGTAGCGGACAGGGGGCCTTTTTGCCCCAGCATTTT. It is translated as CASSGQGAFLPQHF. This chain connects TRBV19 to TRBJ1-5; 11 bases align to TRBD1. CDR3 size: 14 residues. V shed 6 bases, J shed 9 bases, and the junction held 7 bases outside the gene matches. The germline CDR1 and CDR2 sequences are LNHDA and SQIVND (reference sequence). Complete variable domain (other parts from reference TRBV19 and TRBJ1-5): DGGITQSPKYLFRKEGQNVTLSCEQNLNHDAMYWYRQDPGQGLRLIYYSQIVNDFQKGDIAEGYSVSREKKESFPLTVTSAQKNPTAFYLCASSGQGAFLPQHFGDGTRLSIL.

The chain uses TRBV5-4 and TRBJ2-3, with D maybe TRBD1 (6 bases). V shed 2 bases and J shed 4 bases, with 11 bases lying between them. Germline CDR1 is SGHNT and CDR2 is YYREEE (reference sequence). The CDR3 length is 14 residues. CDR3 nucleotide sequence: TGTGCCAGCAGCTTCAGGACAGTGGCAGATACGCAGTATTTT. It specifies CASSFRTVADTQYF.